The T cell receptor beta chain under discussion was sequenced for a study of shared clonotypes between healthy human individuals. Findings and caveats of the study: Approximately 5.3% was the fraction of naive CD4 clonotypes found shared across four donors.

CD8 cells classed as naive were CD45RO-negative and positively selected for CCR7, excluding terminally differentiated effector memory CD45RA+ cells. Of note for this clone: Its cognate antigen is unknown.

This CDR3 has 16 amino acids. The germline CDR1 and CDR2 sequences are SGHDT and YYEEEE. Trimming cost V 1 base and J 0 bases; bases outside gene matches: 6. An assay was performed, and its level was deep. It was 150 to 250 ng DNA, around 33,000 T cell genomes, that sorted-subset replicate PCRs used. Using immunoSEQ multiplex PCR, the repertoire was profiled, and TCRdb retains in-frame clones only, with some absent. The data contain roughly 2.1 million clones, roughly 91% of them seen just once; the ten biggest clones take up roughly 1.8%. V usage is TRBV5-6 and J usage is TRBJ2-5; TRBD1 matches 7 bases. Sequencing was carried out using naive CD8+ T cells from PBMCs. This receptor was identified in a man between 18 and 29 years old in good health. Some clones in this sample may be carry-over from other donors' samples. CDR3 sequence reads: CASSLRPTGNQETQYF. The CDR3 DNA is TGTGCCAGCAGCTTGCGTCCGACAGGGAACCAAGAGACCCAGTACTTC.